Reported below is one T cell receptor (beta chain). No antigen is known for it. These data originate in a study of radiotherapy plus CTLA-4 blockade in lung cancer. The overall study: Among patients, 15% to 20% showed objective responses, and about 31% had disease control. Notes on the study in general: Reports identified early blood T cell clone dynamics, with interferon-beta, as the best response predictor. TCR clones of tumor origin grew in blood after radiotherapy plus ipilimumab.

CDR1 and CDR2 from the germline V gene are PRHDT and FYEKMQ (reference sequence). The ends were cut back, 0 bases at V and 2 bases at J, with 10 bases in the middle. The CDR3 totals 15 residues. Profiling relied on immunoSEQ multiplex PCR, and the TCRdb table lists in-frame clones only, not all of them. The table records approximately 72,000 clones, around 80% of them present only once. Focal radiation and CTLA-4 blockade (ipilimumab) were tested in chemo-refractory metastatic non-small-cell lung cancer patients. The source of this sequence is a human donor with non-small cell lung cancer who had a complete response to radiotherapy plus ipilimumab. The J gene is TRBJ2-5, the V gene TRBV13; no definite D call. The specimen was peripheral blood, collected from a patient treated with radiotherapy plus ipilimumab. The DNA for the CDR3 is TGTGCCAGCAGCTTAGGGCCACAGATTCAAGAGACCCAGTACTTC. Translated, it gives CASSLGPQIQETQYF.